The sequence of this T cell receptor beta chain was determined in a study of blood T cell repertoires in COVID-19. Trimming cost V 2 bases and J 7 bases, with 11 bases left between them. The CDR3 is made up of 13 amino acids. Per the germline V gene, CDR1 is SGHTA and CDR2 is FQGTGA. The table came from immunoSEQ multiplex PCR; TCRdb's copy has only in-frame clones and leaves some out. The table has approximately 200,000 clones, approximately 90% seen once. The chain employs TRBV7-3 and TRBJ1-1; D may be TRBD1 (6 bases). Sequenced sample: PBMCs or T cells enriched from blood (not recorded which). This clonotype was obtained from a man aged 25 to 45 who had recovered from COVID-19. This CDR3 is CASSLWQGSEAFF. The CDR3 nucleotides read TGTGCCAGCAGCTTATGGCAGGGGAGTGAAGCTTTCTTT.